This T cell receptor beta chain originates from a study of chemoradiotherapy in HPV16-positive cancers. About the study: Functional T-cell assays on a couple of HPV16-positive patients' cells defined candidate HPV-specific clones and common TCR motifs.

Points from the study as a whole: In HPV16-positive patients, HPV-responsive T-cell expansion tracked better recurrence-free survival. Candidate HPV-specific clones and E7-related TCR motifs grew in tumor during treatment.

The CDR3 has 16 residues. The germline V gene encodes CDR1 SGHNT and CDR2 YYREEE (reference sequence). The V gene lost 0 bases and the J gene lost 7 bases, with 16 bases spanning the gap. Measured with immunoSEQ multiplex PCR; TCRdb has only the in-frame clones, and not every one. The repertoire holds about 25,000 clones, with over 85% as singletons. Points on this clone: Its antigen is unidentified.

J is TRBJ2-2 and V is TRBV5-4; D is possibly TRBD2 (6 bases). This TCR was sampled from a human donor with HPV-associated anogenital cancer. Source: blood, taken from a patient who underwent chemoradiotherapy. The CDR3 spells CASSLGGAGLVGELFF. In nucleotides, the CDR3 is TGTGCCAGCAGCTTGGGCGGGGCAGGGTTAGTCGGGGAGCTGTTTTTT.